Listed below are T cell receptor beta chains from one sample, sequenced in a study of shared clonotypes between healthy human individuals. Measured with immunoSEQ multiplex PCR; TCRdb has only the in-frame clones, and not every one. The sample holds 1.6 million or so clones; over 95% are singletons and the top ten take about 1.2%. Sequencing was carried out using naive CD4+ T cells sorted from blood. These receptors were collected from a man between 25 and 39 years old in good health. The CDR3 runs from the conserved cysteine through the conserved F or W. The D gene is left open where the match is weak. Clone sizes are given selectively: once, few, many, or a class where the clone is expanded.

j_call | v_call | clone_size | d_call | cdr3_nt | cdr3_aa
TRBJ2-4 | TRBV18 | - | - | TGTGCCAGCTCACCACCGATCGGGTTTGCCAAAAACATTCAGTACTTC | CASSPPIGFAKNIQYF
TRBJ2-2 | TRBV5-1 | - | - | TGCGCCAGCAGCCCCCGGGACCCAGAGCCCGGGGAGCTGTTTTTT | CASSPRDPEPGELFF
TRBJ1-1 | TRBV25-1 | - | - | TGTGCCAGCAGTGAATTTGGCCAGGGAAGGTTGGTAAACACTGAAGCTTTCTTT | CASSEFGQGRLVNTEAFF
TRBJ1-5 | TRBV2 | - | TRBD1 | TGTGCCAGCGTACCCGGGACAGGGGGCAATCAGCCCCAGCATTTT | CASVPGTGGNQPQHF
TRBJ2-7 | TRBV5-4 | - | - | TGTGCCAGCAGCTTGACAGCTATCCGCTCCTACGAGCAGTACTTC | CASSLTAIRSYEQYF
TRBJ2-3 | TRBV2 | - | TRBD2 | TGTGCCAGCAGTGAACCCGCAGCGGGAGGAAGCACAGATACGCAGTATTTT | CASSEPAAGGSTDTQYF
TRBJ2-3 | TRBV4-1 | - | - | TGCGCCAGCAGCCTGGACCCCGGGGGGCAGTATTTT | CASSLDPGGQYF
TRBJ2-2 | TRBV7-7 | - | TRBD2 | TGTGCCAGCAGCTTATTGATTGCGGGAGGGCCGAACACCGGGGAGCTGTTTTTT | CASSLLIAGGPNTGELFF
TRBJ2-1 | TRBV18 | - | TRBD2 | TGTGCCAGCTCACCTTTACTAGCGGGAAGATACAATGAGCAGTTCTTC | CASSPLLAGRYNEQFF
TRBJ2-3 | TRBV5-1 | - | - | TGCGCCAGCAGCTTGCCGGTAGCGGGCACAGATACGCAGTATTTT | CASSLPVAGTDTQYF
TRBJ2-1 | TRBV5-4 | - | - | TGTGCCAGCACCAAACCAGCGGGTACCTCCTACAATGAGCAGTTCTTC | CASTKPAGTSYNEQFF
TRBJ1-4 | TRBV28 | - | - | TGTGCCAGCATTCAACTCCGGGACTCTAAAAGGGAAAAACTGTTTTTT | CASIQLRDSKREKLFF
TRBJ2-5 | TRBV5-1 | - | TRBD1 | TGCGCCAGCAGCGGTACGGACAGGGAAAGCCAGTACTTC | CASSGTDRESQYF
TRBJ2-3 | TRBV10-3 | - | - | TGTGCCATCAGTGGGGACAGCACAGATACGCAGTATTTT | CAISGDSTDTQYF
TRBJ2-2 | TRBV5-1 | - | - | TGCGCCAGCAGCTTGGAGAGGGCGGACACCGGGGAGCTGTTTTTT | CASSLERADTGELFF
TRBJ1-4 | TRBV5-1 | - | - | TGCGCCAGCAGCTTGGGAGACACCCGCAATGAAAAACTGTTTTTT | CASSLGDTRNEKLFF
TRBJ1-5 | TRBV18 | once | TRBD1 | TGTGCCAGCTCACCACCCGGACAGGGATTGGTAGGCCCCCAGCATTTT | CASSPPGQGLVGPQHF
TRBJ1-2 | TRBV7-9 | - | - | TGTGCCAGCAGCTTCAAAGAGAACTATGGCTACACCTTC | CASSFKENYGYTF
TRBJ1-1 | TRBV7-6 | once | - | TGTGCCAGCAGCTTAGCCCGGGGCAGTGATGAAGCTTTCTTT | CASSLARGSDEAFF
TRBJ1-2 | TRBV28 | - | - | TGTGCCAGCAGTTTTGGGGACCGGGTTAGCTACACCTTC | CASSFGDRVSYTF
TRBJ2-1 | TRBV9 | - | TRBD2 | TGTGCCAGCAGCGTAGGGGGACTAGCGCTATACAATGAGCAGTTCTTC | CASSVGGLALYNEQFF
TRBJ2-1 | TRBV5-4 | - | - | TGTGCCAGCAGCGTCGGGAGTTCCTACAATGAGCAGTTCTTC | CASSVGSSYNEQFF
TRBJ2-1 | TRBV19 | - | TRBD2 | TGTGCCAGTTGTGCGGGAGGGTACAATGAGCAGTTCTTC | CASCAGGYNEQFF
TRBJ2-5 | TRBV30 | - | - | TGTGCCTGGGGGGGCCTCAGGCGGGAGACCCAGTACTTC | CAWGGLRRETQYF
TRBJ2-6 | TRBV29-1 | - | - | TGCAGCGTATCAGGGTTCTCTGGGGCCAACGTCCTGACTTTC | CSVSGFSGANVLTF
TRBJ2-7 | TRBV9 | - | TRBD1 | TGTGCCAGCAGCCCACGGCCAGGGACAGCCTACGAGCAGTACTTC | CASSPRPGTAYEQYF
TRBJ2-3 | TRBV7-9 | - | TRBD2 | TGTGCCAGCTTTTTGGGCGGGAGTACAGATACGCAGTATTTT | CASFLGGSTDTQYF
TRBJ1-5 | TRBV27 | - | TRBD1 | TGTGCCAGCAGCATGCGACAGGGTCTTGATCAGCCCCAGCATTTT | CASSMRQGLDQPQHF
TRBJ2-7 | TRBV11-2 | - | - | TGTGCCAGCAGCTTATTAATAGGGGCCTACGAGCAGTACTTC | CASSLLIGAYEQYF
TRBJ2-7 | TRBV7-6 | - | TRBD1 | TGTGCCAGCAGCTTAGGGGACAGGGGAACCTACGAGCAGTACTTC | CASSLGDRGTYEQYF
TRBJ2-1 | TRBV10-1 | - | TRBD2 | TGCGCCAGCAGTGACATCGGACTAGCGGACAATGAGCAGTTCTTC | CASSDIGLADNEQFF
TRBJ2-2 | TRBV7-2 | - | TRBD2 | TGTGCCAGCAGCTTATGGAGCGGGAGGGGTACCGGGGAGCTGTTTTTT | CASSLWSGRGTGELFF
TRBJ1-2 | TRBV5-5 | - | - | TGTGCCAGCAGCTTGGGACAGGACTATGGCTACACCTTC | CASSLGQDYGYTF
TRBJ1-1 | TRBV5-8 | - | - | TGTGCCAGCAGCCTAGGGGGGGCGAACACTGAAGCTTTCTTT | CASSLGGANTEAFF
TRBJ2-1 | TRBV5-1 | - | TRBD1 | TGCGCCAGCAGCTCACAAATCTCAGGGGGCCCCAGCAATGAGCAGTTCTTC | CASSSQISGGPSNEQFF
TRBJ1-2 | TRBV6-1 | few | - | TGTGCCAGCATTTTCGGCTCAGGCTATGGCTACACCTTC | CASIFGSGYGYTF
TRBJ2-7 | TRBV6-6 | - | - | TGTGCCAGCAGTTACTCGAGGGAGTTCCCCTACGAGCAGTACTTC | CASSYSREFPYEQYF
TRBJ2-7 | TRBV5-1 | - | - | TGCGCCAGCAGCAATAGAGGGGGTAGAGACTACGAGCAGTACTTC | CASSNRGGRDYEQYF
TRBJ1-5 | TRBV27 | - | - | TGTGCCAGCAGAGGGTATGTGAGCAATCAGCCCCAGCATTTT | CASRGYVSNQPQHF
TRBJ1-4 | TRBV6-6 | - | - | TGTGCCAGCAGTCAAACCTCAACTAATGAAAAACTGTTTTTT | CASSQTSTNEKLFF
TRBJ2-3 | TRBV5-1 | - | - | TGCGCCAGCAGCTTGGTCCCCGTAGTAGATACGCAGTATTTT | CASSLVPVVDTQYF
TRBJ1-1 | TRBV6-5 | - | - | TGTGCCAGCAGGGAAATCATGAACACTGAAGCTTTCTTT | CASREIMNTEAFF
TRBJ2-2 | TRBV11-3 | - | - | TGTGCCAGCAGCTTGGGGCATTCCCCGGTGGGGGAGCTGTTTTTT | CASSLGHSPVGELFF
TRBJ2-3 | TRBV20-1 | - | - | TGCAGTGCTGGCCTAGCAGATACGCAGTATTTT | CSAGLADTQYF
TRBJ2-7 | TRBV6-5 | - | - | TGTGCCAGCAGTTACTCGACCGACTATACCTACGAGCAGTACTTC | CASSYSTDYTYEQYF
TRBJ2-7 | TRBV7-2 | - | TRBD2 | TGTGCCAGCAGCGCCGGGGGACTACCTCTAGGCGAGCAGTACTTC | CASSAGGLPLGEQYF
TRBJ2-7 | TRBV30 | - | - | TGTGCCTGGAGCGACCGTGCCGAGCAGTACTTC | CAWSDRAEQYF
TRBJ1-1 | TRBV19 | - | - | TGTGCCAGTAGTCCTCCGGGCGGGAGGACTGAAGCTTTCTTT | CASSPPGGRTEAFF
TRBJ2-6 | TRBV27 | - | - | TGTGCCAGCAGCCGCCACCCCAGGGGAAGCTCTGGGGCCAACGTCCTGACTTTC | CASSRHPRGSSGANVLTF
TRBJ2-1 | TRBV27 | - | - | TGTGCCAGCAGTTTATCGCCCTACAATGAGCAGTTCTTC | CASSLSPYNEQFF
TRBJ2-5 | TRBV18 | - | - | TGTGCCAGCTCACCGTATCACGGGGATGAGACCCAGTACTTC | CASSPYHGDETQYF
TRBJ2-4 | TRBV5-1 | - | - | TGCGCCAGCAACTCGGGACGGGGAGAAAACATTCAGTACTTC | CASNSGRGENIQYF
TRBJ2-7 | TRBV6-6 | - | - | TGTGCCAGCAGTTACTTTGAGGCGTCTAGAGAGCAGTACTTC | CASSYFEASREQYF
TRBJ2-1 | TRBV11-2 | - | - | TGTGCCAGCAGCTACCGCGGGGCTTACAATGAGCAGTTCTTC | CASSYRGAYNEQFF
TRBJ1-2 | TRBV28 | - | - | TGTGCCAGCAGCAACAGGGTAAACTATGGCTACACCTTC | CASSNRVNYGYTF
TRBJ2-2 | TRBV6-1 | - | TRBD2 | TGTGCCACCTACGGCGGGAGGGGGAACACCGGGGAGCTGTTTTTT | CATYGGRGNTGELFF
TRBJ2-2 | TRBV9 | - | TRBD2 | TGTGCCAGCAGCGGGGGACTAGCGGGTCCCGCAGGAGGGGAGCTGTTTTTT | CASSGGLAGPAGGELFF
TRBJ1-1 | TRBV11-2 | - | - | TGTGCCAGCAGCTTCTCCCAAGGTTCGGAAGCTTTCTTT | CASSFSQGSEAFF
TRBJ2-7 | TRBV15 | - | - | TGTGCCACCAGCAGAGATCTGGCAGGGCAAGGCGAGCAGTACTTC | CATSRDLAGQGEQYF
TRBJ2-7 | TRBV29-1 | once | - | TGCAGCGTTGGACAGGCAAAAAAAGTCTACGAGCAGTACTTC | CSVGQAKKVYEQYF